The 23 T cell receptor beta chains in this list originate from one sample, sequenced in a study of monozygotic twins with inflammatory bowel disease (dated by TCRdb to the late 2010s). Receptor libraries were prepared by 5' RACE. The reads were generated on an Illumina HiSeq 2500. After reprocessing by TCRdb, each CDR3 protein sequence is one entry, and no DNA is given. The sample table gives 120,000 to 150,000 distinct CDR3 sequences. Of the sample, 2.4% falls within the top ten clones. The sequenced material came from blood. The receptors were sampled from a human donor with ulcerative colitis or Crohn's disease, or a healthy co-twin of an affected twin (not recorded which).

The chain links TRBV6-5 to TRBJ1-5; TCRdb's assignment of TRBD1 cannot be checked, as there is no DNA. Germline loops: CDR1 MNHEY, CDR2 SVGAGI. This CDR3 spans 17 amino acids. The CDR3 here is CASSYSAGGGGNQPQHF.

The chain recombines TRBV7-9 with TRBJ2-3; TCRdb lists TRBD1, though no DNA is available to test this call. The germline V gene has CDR1 SEHNR and CDR2 FQNEAQ (reference sequence). The CDR3 is made up of 17 amino acids. CDR3: CASSAALDRVEGDTQYF.

This chain uses TRBV18 with TRBJ1-6; checking the TCRdb D call of TRBD1 is not possible without DNA. The germline V gene encodes CDR1 KGHSH and CDR2 LQKENI. CDR3 length: 14 amino acids. The CDR3 reads CASSRAGERSPLHF.

This sequence joins TRBV5-1 and TRBJ2-3; the TRBD1 assignment by TCRdb is unverifiable without DNA. Germline V gene lookup returns CDR1 SGHRS and CDR2 YFSETQ. The CDR3 spans 16 residues. CDR3 sequence: CASSLEGTGGADTQYF.

The V call is TRBV9, the J call TRBJ2-7; absent DNA, TCRdb's TRBD2 call cannot be checked. CDR1 is SGDLS, CDR2 YYNGEE, per germline. The CDR3 is made up of 15 amino acids. The CDR3 protein is CASSVEIAGTYEQYF.

The genes are TRBV6-1 and TRBJ2-6. Germline V gene lookup returns CDR1 MNHNS and CDR2 SASEGT. The CDR3 runs 18 residues. The CDR3 sequence: CASTSGLSILSGANVLTF.

This chain links TRBV6-6 with TRBJ2-7; checking the TCRdb D call of TRBD1 is not possible without DNA. Germline assignment: CDR1 MNHNY and CDR2 SVGAGI (reference sequence). The CDR3 extends over 14 amino acids. The CDR3 loop reads CASSTGAPSFEQYF.

The chain combines TRBV12-3 or TRBV12-4 with TRBJ1-5; TCRdb picks TRBD1, but there is no DNA to check that call. CDR3 length: 15 residues. The CDR3: CASSPWQGAGQPQHF.

V usage is TRBV12-3 or TRBV12-4 and J usage is TRBJ2-7; without DNA, the TCRdb call of TRBD1 cannot be checked. This CDR3 comprises 16 residues. CDR3 protein: CASRPARGTVSGEQYF.

The gene calls are TRBV27 and TRBJ2-3; TCRdb returns TRBD1, unconfirmable since there is no DNA. Germline V lookup: CDR1 MNHEY, CDR2 SMNVEV (reference sequence). This CDR3 is built from 18 residues. The CDR3 loop reads CATPELEGGATSTDTQYF.

The genes are TRBV20-1 and TRBJ2-1. The CDR3 has 15 amino acids. Germline loops: CDR1 DFQATT, CDR2 SNEGSKA (reference sequence). This CDR3 is CSAPIGGRSYNEQFF.

The rearrangement uses TRBV6-1 and TRBJ2-7. CDR1 and CDR2 (germline): MNHNS, SASEGT. The CDR3 runs 13 residues. CDR3 in amino acids: CASTDSWSYEQYF.

The gene calls are TRBV9 and TRBJ2-7; TCRdb's D call, TRBD1, is unchecked because there is no DNA. The germline V gene has CDR1 SGDLS and CDR2 YYNGEE. The CDR3 totals 15 residues. The CDR3 loop reads CASSESGTASYEQYF.

The V call is TRBV5-1, the J call TRBJ2-1. Looked up from germline, CDR1 is SGHRS and CDR2 is YFSETQ. The CDR3 sequence is 16 residues long. This CDR3 is CASSSKTVSSYNEQFF.

The chain combines TRBV11-2 with TRBJ1-1. The CDR3 is made up of 14 amino acids. CDR1 is SGHAT and CDR2 is FQNNGV in the germline V gene. The CDR3 loop reads CASSLQGLVPEAFF.

This chain connects TRBV28 to TRBJ2-5; checking the TCRdb D call of TRBD1 is not possible without DNA. There are 14 residues in the CDR3. Germline V gives CDR1 MDHEN, CDR2 SYDVKM. CDR3 sequence reads: CASNPGTWGETQYF.

The genes are TRBV20-1 and TRBJ1-5; TCRdb's D gene call, TRBD1, goes unchecked for lack of DNA. The CDR3 totals 17 residues. Germline values: CDR1 DFQATT, CDR2 SNEGSKA (reference sequence). The CDR3 loop is CSARDQTRGVGNQPQHF.

This rearrangement joins TRBV7-8 to TRBJ1-1; TCRdb picks TRBD1, but there is no DNA to check that call. CDR3 size: 17 residues. Germline CDR1 SGHVS, CDR2 FQNEAQ. The CDR3 sequence: CASSFKNRGVKNTEAFF.

The rearrangement uses TRBV12-3 or TRBV12-4 and TRBJ2-3; TCRdb indicates TRBD1, and absent DNA this call remains unverified. The CDR3 spans 16 residues. The CDR3 spells CACTLRGRLSTDTQYF.

V is TRBV6-1 and J is TRBJ1-5. Germline loops: CDR1 MNHNS, CDR2 SASEGT. The CDR3 consists of 16 residues. CDR3 sequence reads: CASSESYRHSNQPQHF.

CDR3 protein: CASSQRGALRYGYTF. The rearrangement links TRBV3-1 to TRBJ1-2; there is no DNA to check the TCRdb D call of TRBD1. The CDR3 has 15 amino acids. From germline, CDR1 is LGHDT and CDR2 YNNKEL (reference sequence).

The V and J genes are TRBV29-1 and TRBJ1-1; TCRdb's D call, TRBD1, is unchecked because there is no DNA. Looked up from germline, CDR1 is SQVTM and CDR2 is ANQGSEA. The CDR3 sequence is 14 residues long. The chain's CDR3 is CSLSTGHRNTEAFF.

The CDR3 spells CASSPDRARMNTEAFF. The chain combines TRBV5-1 with TRBJ1-1; TCRdb calls TRBD1, which cannot be checked without DNA. The CDR3 runs to 16 residues. Germline-derived CDR1 and CDR2 are SGHRS and YFSETQ. Supplemented by reference TRBV5-1 and TRBJ1-1, the full variable domain reads KAGVTQTPRYLIKTRGQQVTLSCSPISGHRSVSWYQQTPGQGLQFLFEYFSETQRNKGNFPGRFSGRQFSNSRSEMNVSTLELGDSALYLCASSPDRARMNTEAFFGQGTRLTVV.